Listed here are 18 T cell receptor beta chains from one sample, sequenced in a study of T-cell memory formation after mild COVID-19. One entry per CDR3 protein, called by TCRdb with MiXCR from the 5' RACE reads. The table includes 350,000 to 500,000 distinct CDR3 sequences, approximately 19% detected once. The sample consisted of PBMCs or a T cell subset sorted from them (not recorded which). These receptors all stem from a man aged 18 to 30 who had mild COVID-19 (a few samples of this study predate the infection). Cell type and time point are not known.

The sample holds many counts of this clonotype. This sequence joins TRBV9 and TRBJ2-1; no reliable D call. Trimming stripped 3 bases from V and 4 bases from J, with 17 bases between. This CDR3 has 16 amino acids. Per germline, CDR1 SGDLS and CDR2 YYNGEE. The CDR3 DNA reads TGTGCCAGCAGCGAAGTGGGCAGGTGGCCTTACAATGAGCAGTTCTTC. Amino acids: CASSEVGRWPYNEQFF.

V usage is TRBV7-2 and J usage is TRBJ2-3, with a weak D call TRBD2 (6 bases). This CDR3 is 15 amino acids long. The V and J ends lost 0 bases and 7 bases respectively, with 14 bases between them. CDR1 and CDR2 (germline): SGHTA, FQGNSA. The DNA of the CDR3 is TGTGCCAGCAGCTTAGCGGGGACTCATCCGAATACGCAGTATTTT. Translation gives CASSLAGTHPNTQYF.

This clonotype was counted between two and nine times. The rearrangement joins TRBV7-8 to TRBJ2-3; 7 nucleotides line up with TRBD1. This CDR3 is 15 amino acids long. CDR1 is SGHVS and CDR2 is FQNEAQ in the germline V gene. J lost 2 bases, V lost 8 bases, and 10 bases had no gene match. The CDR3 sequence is CASSPTGNNTDTQYF. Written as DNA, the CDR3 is TGTGCCAGCTCCCCGACAGGGAACAACACAGATACGCAGTATTTT.

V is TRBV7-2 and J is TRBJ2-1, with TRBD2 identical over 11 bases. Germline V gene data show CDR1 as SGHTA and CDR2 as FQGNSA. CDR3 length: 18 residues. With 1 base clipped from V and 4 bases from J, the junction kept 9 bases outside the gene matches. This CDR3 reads CASSLGTSGSLGYNEQFF. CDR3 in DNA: TGTGCCAGCAGCTTAGGTACTAGCGGGAGCCTGGGGTACAATGAGCAGTTCTTC.

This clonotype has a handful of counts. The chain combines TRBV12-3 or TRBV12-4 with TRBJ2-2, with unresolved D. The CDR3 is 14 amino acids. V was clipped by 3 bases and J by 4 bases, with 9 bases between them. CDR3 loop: CASSFSTSTGELFF. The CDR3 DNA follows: TGTGCCAGCAGTTTCTCCACTTCCACCGGGGAGCTGTTTTTT.

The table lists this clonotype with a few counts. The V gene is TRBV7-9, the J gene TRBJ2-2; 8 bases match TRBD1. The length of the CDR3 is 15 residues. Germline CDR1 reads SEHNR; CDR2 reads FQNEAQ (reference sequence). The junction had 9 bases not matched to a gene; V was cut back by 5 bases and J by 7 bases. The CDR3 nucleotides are TGTGCCAGCAGCGTCGACAGGGGCAATGGCGGGGAGCTGTTTTTT. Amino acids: CASSVDRGNGGELFF.

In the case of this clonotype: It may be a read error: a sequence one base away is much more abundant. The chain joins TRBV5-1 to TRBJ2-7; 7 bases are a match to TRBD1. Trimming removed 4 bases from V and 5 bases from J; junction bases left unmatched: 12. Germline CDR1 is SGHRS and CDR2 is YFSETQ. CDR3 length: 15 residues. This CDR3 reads CASSPIDREMDEQYF. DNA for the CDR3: TGCGCCAGCAGCCCTATTGACAGGGAGATGGACGAGCAGTACTTC.

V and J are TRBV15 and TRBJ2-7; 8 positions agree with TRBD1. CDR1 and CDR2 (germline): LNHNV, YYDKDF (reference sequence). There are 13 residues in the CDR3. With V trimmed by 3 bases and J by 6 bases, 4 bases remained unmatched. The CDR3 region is CATSSRTGGEQYF. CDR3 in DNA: TGTGCCACCAGCAGTCGCACAGGGGGCGAGCAGTACTTC.

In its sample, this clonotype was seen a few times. The CDR3 loop reads CASSSRDRNEKLFF. The CDR3 nucleotides read TGTGCCAGCAGCTCCCGGGACAGGAATGAAAAACTGTTTTTT. The gene calls are TRBV7-9 and TRBJ1-4; 8 positions agree with TRBD1. The CDR3 spans 14 residues. J gave up 5 bases and V 4 bases, and 3 bases lay outside the gene matches. Looked up from germline, CDR1 is SEHNR and CDR2 is FQNEAQ (reference sequence).

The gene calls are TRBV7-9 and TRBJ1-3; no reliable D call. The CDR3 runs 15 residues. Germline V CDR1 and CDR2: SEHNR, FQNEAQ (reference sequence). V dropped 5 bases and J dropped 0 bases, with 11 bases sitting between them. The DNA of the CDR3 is TGTGCCAGCAGCGGACGAGGGAGCTCTGGAAACACCATATATTTT. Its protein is CASSGRGSSGNTIYF.

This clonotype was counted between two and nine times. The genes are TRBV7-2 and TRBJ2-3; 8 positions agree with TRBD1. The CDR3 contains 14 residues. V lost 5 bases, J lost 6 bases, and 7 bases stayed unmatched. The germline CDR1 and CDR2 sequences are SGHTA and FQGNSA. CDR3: CASSQGAGWDTQYF. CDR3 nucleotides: TGTGCCAGCAGCCAGGGGGCAGGGTGGGATACGCAGTATTTT.

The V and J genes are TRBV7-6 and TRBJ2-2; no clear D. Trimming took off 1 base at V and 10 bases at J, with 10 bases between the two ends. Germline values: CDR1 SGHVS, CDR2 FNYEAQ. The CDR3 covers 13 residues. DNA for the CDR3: TGTGCCAGCAGCTTAGGGCGGCCTGAGGAGCTGTTTTTT. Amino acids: CASSLGRPEELFF. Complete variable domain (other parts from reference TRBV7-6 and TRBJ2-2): GAGVSQSPRYKVTKRGQDVALRCDPISGHVSLYWYRQALGQGPEFLTYFNYEAQQDKSGLPNDRFSAERPEGSISTLTIQRTEQRDSAMYRCASSLGRPEELFFGEGSRLTVL.

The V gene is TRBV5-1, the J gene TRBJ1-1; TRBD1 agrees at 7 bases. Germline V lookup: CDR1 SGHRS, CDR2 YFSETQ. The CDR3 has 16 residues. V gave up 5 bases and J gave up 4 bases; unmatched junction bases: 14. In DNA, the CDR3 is TGCGCCAGCAGGAGCGACAGGGTAAGATTTAGCACTGAAGCTTTCTTT. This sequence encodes CASRSDRVRFSTEAFF.

Here the CDR3 reads CSASDRGRGYGYTF. CDR3 DNA: TGCAGTGCCTCGGACAGGGGGCGAGGCTATGGCTACACCTTC. The chain combines TRBV20-1 with TRBJ1-2, with 11 bases identical to TRBD1. The CDR3 is made up of 14 amino acids. Germline assignment: CDR1 DFQATT and CDR2 SNEGSKA (reference sequence). The junction had 7 bases not matched to a gene; V was cut back by 6 bases and J by 4 bases.

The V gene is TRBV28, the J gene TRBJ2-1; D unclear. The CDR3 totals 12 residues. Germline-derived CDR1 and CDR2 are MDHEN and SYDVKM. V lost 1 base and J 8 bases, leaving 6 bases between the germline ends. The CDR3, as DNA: TGTGCCAGCAGTTTATTTGGTGATGAGCAGTTCTTC. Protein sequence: CASSLFGDEQFF.

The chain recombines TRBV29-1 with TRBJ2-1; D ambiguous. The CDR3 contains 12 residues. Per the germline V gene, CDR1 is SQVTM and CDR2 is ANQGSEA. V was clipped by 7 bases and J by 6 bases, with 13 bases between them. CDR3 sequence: CSAETGTNEQFF. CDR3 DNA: TGCAGCGCCGAGACTGGAACCAATGAGCAGTTCTTC.

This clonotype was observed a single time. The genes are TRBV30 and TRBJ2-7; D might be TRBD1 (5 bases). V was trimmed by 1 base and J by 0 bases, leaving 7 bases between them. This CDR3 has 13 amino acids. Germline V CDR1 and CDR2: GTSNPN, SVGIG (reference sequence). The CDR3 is CAWSARDSYEQYF. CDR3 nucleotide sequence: TGTGCCTGGAGTGCCAGGGACTCCTACGAGCAGTACTTC.

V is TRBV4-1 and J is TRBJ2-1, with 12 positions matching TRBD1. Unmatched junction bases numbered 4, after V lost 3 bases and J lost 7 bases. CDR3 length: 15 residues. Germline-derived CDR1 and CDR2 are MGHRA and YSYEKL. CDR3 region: CASSQPGQGANEQFF. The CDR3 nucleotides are TGCGCCAGCAGCCAGCCGGGACAGGGGGCTAATGAGCAGTTCTTC.